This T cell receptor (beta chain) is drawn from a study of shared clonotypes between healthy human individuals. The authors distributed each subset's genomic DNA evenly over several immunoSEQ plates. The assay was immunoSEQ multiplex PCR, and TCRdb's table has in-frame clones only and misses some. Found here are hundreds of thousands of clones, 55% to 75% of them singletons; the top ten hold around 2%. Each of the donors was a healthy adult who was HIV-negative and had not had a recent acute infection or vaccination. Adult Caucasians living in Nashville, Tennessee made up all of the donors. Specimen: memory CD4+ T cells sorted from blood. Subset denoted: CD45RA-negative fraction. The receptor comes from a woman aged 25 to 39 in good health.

CDR3 protein: CASSLYSDRVRGYTF. As DNA, the CDR3 is TGTGCCAGCAGCTTGTATTCGGACAGGGTGAGAGGCTACACCTTC. This rearrangement joins TRBV5-8 to TRBJ1-2; 8 nucleotides align to TRBD1. The germline V gene encodes CDR1 SGHTS and CDR2 YDEGEE. This CDR3 comprises 15 residues. J lost 8 bases, V lost 1 base, and 10 bases had no gene match.